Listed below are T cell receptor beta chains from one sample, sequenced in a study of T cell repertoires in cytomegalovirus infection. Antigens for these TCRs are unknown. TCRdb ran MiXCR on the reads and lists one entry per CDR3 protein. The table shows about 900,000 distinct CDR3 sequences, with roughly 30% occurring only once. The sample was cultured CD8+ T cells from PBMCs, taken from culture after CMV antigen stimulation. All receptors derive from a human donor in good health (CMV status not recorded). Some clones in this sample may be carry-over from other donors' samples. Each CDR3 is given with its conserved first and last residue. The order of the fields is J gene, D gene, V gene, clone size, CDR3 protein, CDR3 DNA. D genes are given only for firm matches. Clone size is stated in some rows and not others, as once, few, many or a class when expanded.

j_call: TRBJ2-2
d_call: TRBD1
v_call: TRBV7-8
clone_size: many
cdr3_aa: CASSPPGTGGTGELFF
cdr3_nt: TGTGCCAGCAGCCCCCCGGGGACAGGGGGCACCGGGGAGCTGTTTTTT

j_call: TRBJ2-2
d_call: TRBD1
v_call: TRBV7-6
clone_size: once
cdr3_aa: CASSRDRWNTGELFF
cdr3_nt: TGTGCCAGCAGCCGGGACAGGTGGAACACCGGGGAGCTGTTTTTT

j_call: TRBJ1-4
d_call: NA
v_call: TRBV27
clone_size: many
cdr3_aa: CASSHLSNEKLFF
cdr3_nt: TGTGCCAGCAGCCATTTATCTAATGAAAAACTGTTTTTT

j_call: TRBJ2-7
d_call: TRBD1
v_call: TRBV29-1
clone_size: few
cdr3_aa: CSVEDLSRDRGAYEQYF
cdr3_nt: TGCAGCGTTGAAGATCTCTCCCGGGACAGGGGTGCCTACGAGCAGTACTTC

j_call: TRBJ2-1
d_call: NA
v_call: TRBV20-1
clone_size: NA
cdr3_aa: CSARTELGEQFF
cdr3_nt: TGCAGTGCTAGGACTGAGCTTGGTGAGCAGTTCTTC

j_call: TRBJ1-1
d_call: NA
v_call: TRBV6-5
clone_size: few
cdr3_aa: CASSYSTQGGEAFF
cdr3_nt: TGTGCCAGCAGCTACTCGACACAGGGTGGTGAAGCTTTCTTT

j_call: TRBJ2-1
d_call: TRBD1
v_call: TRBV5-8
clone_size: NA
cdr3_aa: CASSILVGTGGRRNEQFF
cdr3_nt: TGTGCCAGCAGCATCCTGGTTGGGACAGGGGGTAGGAGAAATGAGCAGTTCTTC

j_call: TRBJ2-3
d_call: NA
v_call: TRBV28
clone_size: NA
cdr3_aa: CASSLSLRTSTDTQYF
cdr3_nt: TGTGCCAGCAGTTTATCCCTCAGAACTAGCACAGATACGCAGTATTTT

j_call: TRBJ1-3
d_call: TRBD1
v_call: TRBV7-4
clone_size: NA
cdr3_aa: CASISTYPGTGSLSSGNTIYF
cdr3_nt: TGTGCCAGCATCTCGACCTACCCCGGGACAGGGTCCTTGAGCTCTGGAAACACCATATATTTT

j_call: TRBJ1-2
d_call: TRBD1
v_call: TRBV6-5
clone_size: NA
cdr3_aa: CASTTRTGSLAYGYTF
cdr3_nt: TGTGCCAGCACCACAAGGACAGGGAGTCTTGCCTATGGCTACACCTTC

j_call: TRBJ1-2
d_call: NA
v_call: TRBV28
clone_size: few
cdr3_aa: CASNQKANYGYTF
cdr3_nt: TGTGCCAGCAACCAGAAAGCTAACTATGGCTACACCTTC

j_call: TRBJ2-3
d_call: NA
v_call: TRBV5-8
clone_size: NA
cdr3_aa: CASSLEQDTDTQYF
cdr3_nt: TGTGCCAGCAGCTTGGAACAAGACACAGATACGCAGTATTTT

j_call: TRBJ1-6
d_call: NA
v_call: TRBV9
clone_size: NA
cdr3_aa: CASSLRPGLERDSPLHF
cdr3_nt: TGTGCCAGCAGCCTTCGTCCGGGCCTCGAAAGGGATTCACCCCTCCACTTT

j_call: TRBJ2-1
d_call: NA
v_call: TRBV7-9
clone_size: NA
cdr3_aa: CASRPPGFRNGEQFF
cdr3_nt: TGTGCCAGCAGACCTCCAGGTTTTAGAAATGGTGAGCAGTTCTTC

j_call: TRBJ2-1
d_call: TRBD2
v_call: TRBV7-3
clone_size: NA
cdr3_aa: CASSLTPGTTYNEQFF
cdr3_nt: TGTGCCAGCAGCTTAACCCCCGGGACTACCTACAATGAGCAGTTCTTC

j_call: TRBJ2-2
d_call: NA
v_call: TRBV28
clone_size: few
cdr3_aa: CASSFGIAGVNTGELFF
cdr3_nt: TGTGCCAGCAGTTTCGGAATAGCCGGGGTGAACACCGGGGAGCTGTTTTTT

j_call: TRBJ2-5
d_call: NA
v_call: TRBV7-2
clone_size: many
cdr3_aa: CASSLEMEETQYF
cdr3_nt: TGTGCCAGCAGCTTAGAGATGGAAGAGACCCAGTACTTC

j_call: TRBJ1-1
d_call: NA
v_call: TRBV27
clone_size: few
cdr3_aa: CASSLMPGGVNTEAFF
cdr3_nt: TGTGCCAGCAGTTTGATGCCGGGAGGGGTGAACACTGAAGCTTTCTTT

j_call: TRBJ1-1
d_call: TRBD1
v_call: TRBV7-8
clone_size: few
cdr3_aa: CASSSFDRVYTEAFF
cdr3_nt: TGTGCCAGCAGCTCATTCGACAGGGTTTACACTGAAGCTTTCTTT

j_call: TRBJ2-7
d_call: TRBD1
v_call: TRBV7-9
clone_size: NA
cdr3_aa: CASISTQGAIEQYF
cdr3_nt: TGTGCCAGCATAAGCACCCAGGGGGCGATCGAGCAGTACTTC

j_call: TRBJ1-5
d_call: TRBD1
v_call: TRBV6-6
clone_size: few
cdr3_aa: CASSYGQGENQPQHF
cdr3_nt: TGTGCCAGCAGTTACGGACAGGGAGAGAATCAGCCCCAGCATTTT

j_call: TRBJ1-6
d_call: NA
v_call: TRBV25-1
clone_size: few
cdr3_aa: CASSASYYNSPLHF
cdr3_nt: TGTGCCAGCAGTGCCAGTTATTATAATTCACCCCTCCACTTT

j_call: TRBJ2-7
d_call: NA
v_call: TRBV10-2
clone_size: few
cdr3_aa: CASSDGGPPYEQYF
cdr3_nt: TGCGCCAGCAGTGACGGGGGACCTCCCTACGAGCAGTACTTC

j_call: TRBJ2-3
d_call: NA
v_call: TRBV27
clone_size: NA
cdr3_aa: CASSFSTSEVTDTQYF
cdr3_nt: TGTGCCAGCAGTTTCTCAACTAGTGAAGTCACAGATACGCAGTATTTT

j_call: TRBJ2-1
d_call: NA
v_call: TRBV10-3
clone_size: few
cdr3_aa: CAISESGSAINEQFF
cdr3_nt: TGTGCCATCAGTGAGTCGGGATCGGCTATCAATGAGCAGTTCTTC

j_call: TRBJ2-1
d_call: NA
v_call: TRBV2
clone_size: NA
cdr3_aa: CATASSPKPYNEQFF
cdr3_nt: TGTGCCACCGCCTCATCACCTAAGCCCTACAATGAGCAGTTCTTC

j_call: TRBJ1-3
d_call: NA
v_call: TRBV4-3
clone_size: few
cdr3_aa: CASSFSLRGHSGNTIYF
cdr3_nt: TGCGCCAGCAGCTTCTCCCTCAGGGGCCACTCTGGAAACACCATATATTTT

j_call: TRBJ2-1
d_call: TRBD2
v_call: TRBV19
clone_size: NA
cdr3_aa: CASSIVAGDNEQFF
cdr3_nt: TGTGCCAGTAGTATAGTAGCGGGGGATAATGAGCAGTTCTTC

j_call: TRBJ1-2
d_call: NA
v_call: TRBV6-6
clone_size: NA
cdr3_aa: CASSSGQRSYGYTF
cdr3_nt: TGTGCCAGCAGTTCCGGTCAGAGATCCTATGGCTACACCTTC